Reported below is one T cell receptor (beta chain). This sample was included in a study of blood T cell repertoires in COVID-19. The CDR3 consists of 15 residues. The J segment lost 0 bases and the V segment lost 7 bases, leaving 6 bases of the junction unmatched. Germline assignment: CDR1 MNHEY and CDR2 SVGAGI. In terms of age and location, participants ranged from roughly 18 to 90 years and lived in approximately 26 US areas. Participants' own reports of clinical history determined their cohort assignment. Cohort 3 donors counted as recovered after two negative PCRs, clearance, or resolved symptoms. Original processing notes: The authors estimated nucleated cell counts from reference gene primer amplification. Method: immunoSEQ multiplex PCR; TCRdb's copy keeps in-frame clones and lacks some. That table is the source of V, J and clone size, and D and trimming were worked out from the DNA. The repertoire has roughly 300,000 clones, around 87% of them found once; the top ten carry approximately 5%.

This receptor was obtained from a woman in her 30s who had recovered from COVID-19. Sequenced material: PBMCs or T cells enriched from blood (not recorded which). The rearrangement links TRBV6-5 to TRBJ2-1; 7 positions agree with TRBD1. The CDR3 here is CASIDRDSSYNEQFF. The CDR3, as DNA: TGTGCCAGCATAGACCGGGACAGCTCCTACAATGAGCAGTTCTTC.